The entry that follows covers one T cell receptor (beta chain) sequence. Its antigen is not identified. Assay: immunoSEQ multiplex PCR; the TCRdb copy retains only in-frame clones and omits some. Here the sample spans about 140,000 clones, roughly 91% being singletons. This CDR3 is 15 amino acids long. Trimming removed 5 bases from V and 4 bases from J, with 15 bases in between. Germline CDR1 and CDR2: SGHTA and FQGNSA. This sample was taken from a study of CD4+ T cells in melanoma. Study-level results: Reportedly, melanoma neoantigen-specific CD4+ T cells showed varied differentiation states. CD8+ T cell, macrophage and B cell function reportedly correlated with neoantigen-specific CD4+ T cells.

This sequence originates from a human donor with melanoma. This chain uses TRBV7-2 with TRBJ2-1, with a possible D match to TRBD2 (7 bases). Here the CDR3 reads CASSPRGGGYNEQFF. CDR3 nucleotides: TGTGCCAGCAGCCCCAGAGGGGGGGGTTACAATGAGCAGTTCTTC.